This TCR beta chain derives from a study of T-cell memory formation after mild COVID-19. The study, taken as a whole, reports: Clones contracting day 15 to 85 were balanced CD4/CD8; later expanders leaned CD4+. Unconfirmed was the SARS-CoV-2 specificity of second-wave clones that peaked on day 37.

Each CDR3 protein gets one entry after TCRdb re-called the 5' RACE reads with MiXCR. The sample contains 400,000 to 500,000 distinct CDR3 sequences, 15% to 20% of which appear only once. The trim removed 1 base at V and 6 bases at J, leaving 2 bases unmatched. Germline V gene lookup returns CDR1 DFQATT and CDR2 SNEGSKA (reference sequence). The CDR3 sequence is 14 residues long. This clonotype was observed a handful of times. The antigen is undetermined. This sequence was found in an adult woman who had mild COVID-19 (a few samples of this study predate the infection). Cell type and time point are not known. The V and J genes are TRBV20-1 and TRBJ2-2, with TRBD1 identical over 10 bases. Material for sequencing was PBMCs or a T cell subset sorted from them (not recorded which). This chain's CDR3 is CSARAGQGSGELFF. The CDR3 DNA is TGCAGTGCTAGAGCGGGACAGGGGTCCGGGGAGCTGTTTTTT.